These T cell receptor beta chains were read from a single sample in a study of a mutant IDH1 vaccine in newly diagnosed glioma. Their recognized antigens are unknown. Here immunoSEQ multiplex PCR was the method, and the copy in TCRdb shows in-frame clones only, minus some. The data show around 60,000 clones, under 85% seen once. The starting material was PBMCs, obtained from a glioma patient whose treatment included an IDH1 peptide vaccine. These receptors all stem from a man under 40 with glioma. CDR3s include the opening cysteine and the closing phenylalanine or tryptophan. The order of the fields is V gene, clone size, J gene, D gene, CDR3 protein, CDR3 DNA. A D gene is named only where the DNA matches it firmly. The size entry is marked missing in some rows and otherwise reads once, few, many or a size class.

TRBV5-1	once	TRBJ1-6	TRBD1	CASSLRGQVSNSPLHF	TGCGCCAGCAGCTTGCGGGGACAGGTTTCTAATTCACCCCTCCACTTT
TRBV10-3	NA	TRBJ2-7	TRBD1	CAISGGTGGQMQYF	TGTGCCATCAGTGGAGGGACAGGGGGCCAAATGCAGTACTTC
TRBV27	few	TRBJ1-5	TRBD1	CASSLGTGGTDQPQHF	TGTGCCAGCAGTTTAGGGACAGGGGGCACCGATCAGCCCCAGCATTTT
TRBV6-1	NA	TRBJ1-5	TRBD1	CASTYTGGGQPQHF	TGTGCCAGCACCTATACAGGGGGCGGACAGCCCCAGCATTTT
TRBV6-5	once	TRBJ1-4	TRBD1	CASSYGTGGNEKLFF	TGTGCCAGCAGTTACGGGACAGGGGGCAACGAAAAACTGTTTTTT
TRBV10-1	NA	TRBJ1-6	NA	CASQGGGNSPLHF	TGCGCCAGCCAGGGAGGTGGTAATTCACCCCTCCACTTT
TRBV6-5	NA	TRBJ1-5	TRBD1	CASSRDRGLGQPQHF	TGTGCCAGCAGTCGGGACAGGGGCTTGGGTCAGCCCCAGCATTTT
TRBV11-2	NA	TRBJ2-5	NA	CASSLGGRETQYF	TGTGCCAGCAGCTTAGGAGGACGGGAGACCCAGTACTTC
TRBV6-1	once	TRBJ1-2	NA	CASSDRLGPNRNPYGYTF	TGTGCCAGCAGTGATCGCCTCGGCCCCAACAGAAACCCCTATGGCTACACCTTC
TRBV2	once	TRBJ1-4	TRBD1	CASSSQGREKLFF	TGTGCCAGCAGTTCACAGGGGAGGGAAAAACTGTTTTTT
TRBV7-2	NA	TRBJ2-1	NA	CASSLGYNEQFF	TGTGCCAGCAGCTTGGGGTACAATGAGCAGTTCTTC
TRBV5-6	NA	TRBJ2-2	NA	CASSGSVTGELFF	TGTGCCAGCAGCGGGTCAGTCACCGGGGAGCTGTTTTTT
TRBV15	NA	TRBJ1-1	NA	CATSRETGTEAFF	TGTGCCACCAGCAGGGAGACAGGCACTGAAGCTTTCTTT
TRBV6-4	NA	TRBJ2-3	TRBD2	CASSDSGGTDTQYF	TGTGCCAGCAGTGACAGCGGGGGTACAGATACGCAGTATTTT
TRBV7-9	NA	TRBJ2-5	NA	CASSPRDRAQETQYF	TGTGCCAGCAGCCCGCGGGACCGAGCTCAAGAGACCCAGTACTTC
TRBV6-5	NA	TRBJ1-1	NA	CASSPDGAWSGAFF	TGTGCCAGCAGTCCGGACGGAGCGTGGTCAGGAGCTTTCTTT
TRBV27	once	TRBJ1-1	NA	CASSLRVEVTEAFF	TGTGCCAGCAGTTTAAGGGTGGAGGTCACTGAAGCTTTCTTT
TRBV5-1	NA	TRBJ1-6	NA	CASSFSLQGVNYNSPLHF	TGCGCCAGCAGCTTCAGTCTACAGGGAGTAAACTATAATTCACCCCTCCACTTT
TRBV25-1	NA	TRBJ1-1	TRBD1	CASSEPEQGLEAFF	TGTGCCAGCAGTGAACCGGAACAGGGGCTAGAAGCTTTCTTT
TRBV18	NA	TRBJ1-1	NA	CASSPPNVLTMNTEAFF	TGTGCCAGCTCACCACCGAATGTCCTGACCATGAACACTGAAGCTTTCTTT
TRBV4-1	few	TRBJ1-1	NA	CASSQRTVAEAFF	TGCGCCAGCAGCCAACGGACAGTGGCTGAAGCTTTCTTT
TRBV30	NA	TRBJ2-1	TRBD2	CAWSATRGLADRDEQFF	TGTGCCTGGAGTGCTACCCGGGGACTAGCGGATAGGGATGAGCAGTTCTTC
TRBV10-3	NA	TRBJ1-4	NA	CAISEDSGQVRGKLFF	TGTGCCATCAGTGAGGACTCAGGGCAGGTTCGGGGAAAACTGTTTTTT
TRBV28	once	TRBJ2-5	TRBD2	CASTTRGGAEEETQYF	TGTGCCAGCACCACACGCGGGGGGGCGGAAGAGGAGACCCAGTACTTC
TRBV11-1	NA	TRBJ1-3	NA	CASSFRTSGNTIYF	TGTGCCAGCAGCTTTCGGACCTCTGGAAACACCATATATTTT
TRBV5-4	NA	TRBJ2-7	TRBD1	CASSAIRDRPYEQYF	TGTGCCAGCAGCGCCATCCGGGACAGACCCTACGAGCAGTACTTC
TRBV5-1	NA	TRBJ1-4	NA	CASKGPAGEKLFF	TGCGCCAGCAAAGGGCCCGCAGGTGAAAAACTGTTTTTT
TRBV9	NA	TRBJ2-5	TRBD2	CASSFSTGTSGGTFQETQYF	TGTGCCAGCAGCTTCTCTACGGGGACTAGCGGGGGAACCTTCCAAGAGACCCAGTACTTC